The next 20 T cell receptor beta chains were all read from a single sample in a study of shared clonotypes between healthy human individuals. In the naive CD8 group, cells lacked CD45RO and were positively selected for CCR7, so terminally differentiated effector memory CD45RA+ cells were left out. The table came from immunoSEQ multiplex PCR; TCRdb's copy has only in-frame clones and leaves some out. The sample includes some 2 million clones, around 96% of them seen just once. Sequencing was performed on naive CD8+ T cells sorted from blood. The source is a young man in good health.

CDR3 sequence (DNA): TGTGCCAGCCTGAGGGGACTAGCGGCTTCGACTGAGCAGTTCTTC. This translates into CASLRGLAASTEQFF. The chain recombines TRBV2 with TRBJ2-1; 11 bases map to TRBD2. Germline lookup yields CDR1 SNHLY and CDR2 FYNNEI. With V trimmed by 8 bases and J by 9 bases, 12 bases remained unmatched. The length of the CDR3 is 15 residues.

This clone appeared once. The rearrangement uses TRBV28 and TRBJ2-3, with TRBD2 identical over 8 bases. CDR1 and CDR2 (germline): MDHEN, SYDVKM. The ends lost 2 bases at V and 5 bases at J; junction bases unmatched: 9. The CDR3 has 16 amino acids. CDR3 protein: CASSLTTGGREDTQYF. Written as DNA, the CDR3 is TGTGCCAGCAGTTTAACGACGGGAGGGCGAGAAGATACGCAGTATTTT.

The sample holds one count of this clone. The rearrangement links TRBV4-1 to TRBJ2-1; D perhaps matches TRBD2 (5 bases). CDR3 length equals 14 residues. Germline V gives CDR1 MGHRA, CDR2 YSYEKL. Trimming cost V 3 bases and J 3 bases, with 9 bases left between them. The CDR3 reads CASSHGSDYNEQFF. CDR3 in DNA: TGCGCCAGCAGCCACGGTAGCGACTACAATGAGCAGTTCTTC.

This clone was seen only once. This chain joins TRBV30 and TRBJ2-1; 9 bases are shared with TRBD2. Germline loops: CDR1 GTSNPN, CDR2 SVGIG (reference sequence). The ends lost 1 base at V and 9 bases at J; junction bases unmatched: 4. The CDR3 length is 13 residues. The DNA of the CDR3 is TGTGCCTGGAGTGAGCGGGAGGTTAGTGAGCAGTTCTTC. This sequence encodes CAWSEREVSEQFF. The entire variable domain, with the rest obtained from reference TRBV30 and TRBJ2-1, is as follows: SQTIHQWPATLVQPVGSPLSLECTVEGTSNPNLYWYRQAAGRGLQLLFYSVGIGQISSEVPQNLSASRPQDRQFILSSKKLLLSDSGFYLCAWSEREVSEQFFGPGTRLTVL.

CDR3: CASSQGQGGAQYF. Written as DNA, the CDR3 is TGCGCCAGCAGCCAAGGGCAGGGTGGGGCCCAGTACTTC. V and J are TRBV4-3 and TRBJ2-5, with D perhaps matching TRBD1 (5 bases). This CDR3 has 13 amino acids. Trimming stripped 1 base from V and 9 bases from J, with 12 bases between. Germline V gene sequence: CDR1 LGHNA, CDR2 YSLEER.

V gene TRBV19 combines with J gene TRBJ2-7, with D unclear. The germline V gene encodes CDR1 LNHDA and CDR2 SQIVND (reference sequence). Trimming removed 0 bases at V and 2 bases at J, with 8 bases between. The CDR3 has 14 residues. DNA for the CDR3: TGTGCCAGTAGTATAGAAAGCGATACCTACGAGCAGTACTTC. Its translation: CASSIESDTYEQYF. Looking up the rest from reference TRBV19 and TRBJ2-7 gives the full variable domain: DGGITQSPKYLFRKEGQNVTLSCEQNLNHDAMYWYRQDPGQGLRLIYYSQIVNDFQKGDIAEGYSVSREKKESFPLTVTSAQKNPTAFYLCASSIESDTYEQYFGPGTRLTVT.

This chain connects TRBV30 to TRBJ1-1; D may be TRBD1 (5 bases). There are 13 residues in the CDR3. Germline V gene data show CDR1 as GTSNPN and CDR2 as SVGIG (reference sequence). The germline V and J ends were trimmed by 0 bases and 7 bases, with 12 bases remaining between them. The CDR3 DNA sequence: TGTGCCTGGAGTGTCCAGGGTTCTGATGAAGCTTTCTTT. This gives the protein CAWSVQGSDEAFF. The complete variable domain, with remaining parts taken from reference TRBV30 and TRBJ1-1, reads SQTIHQWPATLVQPVGSPLSLECTVEGTSNPNLYWYRQAAGRGLQLLFYSVGIGQISSEVPQNLSASRPQDRQFILSSKKLLLSDSGFYLCAWSVQGSDEAFFGQGTRLTVV.

This sequence joins TRBV19 and TRBJ1-5, with 11 bases that match TRBD1. CDR3 length: 18 residues. CDR1 LNHDA and CDR2 SQIVND come from the germline V gene (reference sequence). V dropped 3 bases and J dropped 5; count of bases not matched to a gene: 12. Here the CDR3 DNA reads TGTGCCAGTAGTATGGGAGGACAGGGGGCCACCTACCATCAGCCCCAGCATTTT. Its protein product is CASSMGGQGATYHQPQHF.

The V call is TRBV4-1, the J call TRBJ2-7; 10 nucleotides align to TRBD2. V was pared by 4 bases and J by 3 bases, with 6 bases of the junction left unmatched. CDR3 length: 15 amino acids. The germline gives CDR1 MGHRA, CDR2 YSYEKL. CDR3 sequence reads: CASSPLAGEVYEQYF. The CDR3 DNA follows: TGCGCCAGCAGCCCCCTAGCGGGGGAGGTCTACGAGCAGTACTTC.

This rearrangement joins TRBV28 to TRBJ2-7; D unresolved. V lost 6 bases to trimming and J lost 2 bases, with 8 bases between them. Per germline, CDR1 MDHEN and CDR2 SYDVKM. The CDR3 is 12 residues long. CDR3 region: CASRDLPYEQYF. CDR3 nucleotide sequence: TGTGCCAGCAGAGACTTGCCCTACGAGCAGTACTTC.

This sequence joins TRBV27 and TRBJ1-1; D is unresolved. Germline V lookup: CDR1 MNHEY, CDR2 SMNVEV (reference sequence). V lost 8 bases to trimming and J lost 3 bases, with 13 bases between them. This CDR3 region has 13 residues. Here the CDR3 DNA reads TGTGCCAGCGGTCACCAGATTCACACTGAAGCTTTCTTT. Protein: CASGHQIHTEAFF.

In its sample, this clone was seen once. The chain couples TRBV5-8 to TRBJ2-3; maybe TRBD2 (5 bases). The CDR3 has 15 amino acids. Germline V lookup: CDR1 SGHTS, CDR2 YDEGEE. V lost 2 bases and J lost 1, with 11 bases in between. This CDR3 is CASSFDPGGTDTQYF. CDR3 sequence (DNA): TGTGCCAGCAGCTTTGACCCCGGGGGCACAGATACGCAGTATTTT.

As DNA, the CDR3 is TGTGCCAGCAGCCCGATCGCGATGGCCCAAGAGACCCAGTACTTC. It is translated as CASSPIAMAQETQYF. The chain couples TRBV28 to TRBJ2-5; D unresolved. CDR1 and CDR2 from the germline V gene are MDHEN and SYDVKM. Trimming shortened V by 6 bases and J by 1 base, and 15 bases separated the two germline ends. The CDR3 loop spans 15 amino acids.

Turning to this clone: Other DNA sequences in the same sample also yield this CDR3. The chain employs TRBV5-6 and TRBJ2-7, with a weak D call TRBD1 (5 bases). Germline V gene lookup returns CDR1 SGHDT and CDR2 YYEEEE. Trimming shortened V by 2 bases and J by 3 bases, and 6 bases separated the two germline ends. The CDR3 is made up of 12 amino acids. The CDR3 protein is CASSFQGYEQYF. CDR3 bases: TGTGCCAGCAGCTTTCAGGGCTACGAGCAGTACTTC.

This clone appeared a single time. V is TRBV5-4 and J is TRBJ2-5; 8 bases agree with TRBD1. The CDR3 covers 13 residues. Per the germline V gene, CDR1 is SGHNT and CDR2 is YYREEE (reference sequence). The V gene end was trimmed by 9 bases and the J gene end by 3 bases; junction bases not matched to a gene: 7. Here the CDR3 reads CANQDREKETQYF. In DNA form, the CDR3 reads TGTGCCAACCAGGACAGGGAAAAAGAGACCCAGTACTTC.

The rearrangement joins TRBV6-1 to TRBJ2-7; D uncertain. Trimming pared 6 bases from V and 5 bases from J, leaving 8 bases between. The CDR3 runs to 11 residues. Germline CDR1 is MNHNS and CDR2 is SASEGT. The CDR3 spells CASREIDEQYF. CDR3 in DNA: TGTGCCAGCAGGGAGATAGACGAGCAGTACTTC.

This chain connects TRBV7-6 to TRBJ1-3; D is perhaps TRBD1 (6 bases). Germline assignment: CDR1 SGHVS and CDR2 FNYEAQ. This CDR3 comprises 17 residues. The V end lost 1 base, the J end lost 0 bases, and 13 bases lay between the germline ends. The chain's CDR3 is CASSLGRGPISGNTIYF. The CDR3, as DNA: TGTGCCAGCAGCTTAGGTCGGGGGCCTATCTCTGGAAACACCATATATTTT.

This chain joins TRBV5-1 and TRBJ1-3, with no clear D. CDR3 length: 15 residues. The V end was cut by 0 bases, the J end by 1 base, with 8 bases between. The germline V gene has CDR1 SGHRS and CDR2 YFSETQ. DNA for the CDR3: TGCGCCAGCAGCTTGGATTATGGGTCTGGAAACACCATATATTTT. Protein product: CASSLDYGSGNTIYF.

V usage is TRBV2 and J usage is TRBJ2-1; D perhaps matches TRBD1 (9 bases). Trimming pared 8 bases from V and 0 bases from J, leaving 14 bases between. This CDR3 region has 15 residues. Germline lookup yields CDR1 SNHLY and CDR2 FYNNEI. The CDR3 spells CASDRGTSSYNEQFF. The CDR3, as DNA: TGTGCCAGCGACAGGGGGACTAGCTCCTACAATGAGCAGTTCTTC.

This rearrangement joins TRBV28 to TRBJ2-6; possible D gene TRBD2, 6 bases. The ends were cut back, 1 base at V and 0 bases at J, with 10 bases in the middle. The CDR3 consists of 17 residues. Germline V gene data show CDR1 as MDHEN and CDR2 as SYDVKM. CDR3 in DNA: TGTGCCAGCAGTTTATTGACCGGGAGCTCTGGGGCCAACGTCCTGACTTTC. This translates into CASSLLTGSSGANVLTF.